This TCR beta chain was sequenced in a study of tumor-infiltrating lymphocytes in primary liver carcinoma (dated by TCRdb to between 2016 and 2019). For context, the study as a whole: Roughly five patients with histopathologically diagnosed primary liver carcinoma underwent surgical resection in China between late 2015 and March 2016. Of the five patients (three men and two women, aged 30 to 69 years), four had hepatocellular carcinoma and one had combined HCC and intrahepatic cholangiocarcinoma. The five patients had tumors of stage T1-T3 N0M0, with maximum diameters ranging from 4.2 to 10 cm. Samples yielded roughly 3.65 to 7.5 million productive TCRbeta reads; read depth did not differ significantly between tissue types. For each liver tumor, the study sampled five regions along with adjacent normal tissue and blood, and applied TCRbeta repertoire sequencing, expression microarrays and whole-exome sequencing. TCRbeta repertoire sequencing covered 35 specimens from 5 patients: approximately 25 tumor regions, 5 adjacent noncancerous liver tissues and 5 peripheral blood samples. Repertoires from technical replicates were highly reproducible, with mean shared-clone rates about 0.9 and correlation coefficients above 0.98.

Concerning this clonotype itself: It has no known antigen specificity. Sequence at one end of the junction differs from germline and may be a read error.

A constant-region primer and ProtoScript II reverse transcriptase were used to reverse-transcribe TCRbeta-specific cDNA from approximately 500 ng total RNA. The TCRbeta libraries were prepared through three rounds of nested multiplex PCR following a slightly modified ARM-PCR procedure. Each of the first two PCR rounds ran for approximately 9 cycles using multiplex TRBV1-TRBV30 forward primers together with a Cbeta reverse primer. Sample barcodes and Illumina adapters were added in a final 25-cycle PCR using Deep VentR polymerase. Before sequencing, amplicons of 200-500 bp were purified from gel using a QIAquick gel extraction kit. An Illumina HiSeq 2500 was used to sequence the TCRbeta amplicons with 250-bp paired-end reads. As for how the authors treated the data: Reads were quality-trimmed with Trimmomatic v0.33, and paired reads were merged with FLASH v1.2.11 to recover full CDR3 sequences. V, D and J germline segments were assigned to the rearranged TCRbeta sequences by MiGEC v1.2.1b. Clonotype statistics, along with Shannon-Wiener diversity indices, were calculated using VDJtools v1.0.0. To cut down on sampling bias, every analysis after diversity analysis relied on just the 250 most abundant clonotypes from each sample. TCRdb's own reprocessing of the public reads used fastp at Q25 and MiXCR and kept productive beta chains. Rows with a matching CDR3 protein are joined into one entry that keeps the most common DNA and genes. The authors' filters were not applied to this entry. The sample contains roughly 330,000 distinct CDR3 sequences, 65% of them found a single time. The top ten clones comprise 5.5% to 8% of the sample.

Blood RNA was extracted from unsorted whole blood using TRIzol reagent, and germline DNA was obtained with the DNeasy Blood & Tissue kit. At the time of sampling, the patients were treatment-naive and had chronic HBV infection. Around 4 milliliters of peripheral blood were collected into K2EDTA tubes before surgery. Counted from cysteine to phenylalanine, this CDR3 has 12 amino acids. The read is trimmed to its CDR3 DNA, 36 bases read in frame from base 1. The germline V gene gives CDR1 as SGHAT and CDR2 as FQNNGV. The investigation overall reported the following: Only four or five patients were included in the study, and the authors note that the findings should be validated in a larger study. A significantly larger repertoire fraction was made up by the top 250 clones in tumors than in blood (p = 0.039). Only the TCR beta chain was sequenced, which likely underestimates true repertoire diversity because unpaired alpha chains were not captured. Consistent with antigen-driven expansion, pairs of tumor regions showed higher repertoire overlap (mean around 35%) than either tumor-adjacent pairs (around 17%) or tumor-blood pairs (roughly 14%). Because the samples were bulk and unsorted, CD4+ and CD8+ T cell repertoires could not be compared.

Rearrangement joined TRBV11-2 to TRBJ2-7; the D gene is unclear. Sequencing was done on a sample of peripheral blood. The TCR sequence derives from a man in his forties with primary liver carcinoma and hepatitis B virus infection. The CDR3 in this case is CATVRLSYEQYF. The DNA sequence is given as TGTGCCACCGTACGTCTCTCCTACGAACAGTACTTC.